The rows below give T cell receptor beta chains drawn from one sample of a study of CD8+CD57+ T cells in acquired aplastic anemia. TCRdb processed the reads anew with MiXCR; each CDR3 protein has one entry. Found here are about 180,000 distinct CDR3 sequences, around 60% of them singletons; the top ten hold about 44%. Sample: sorted CD4+, CD8+, or CD8+CD57+ T cells (not recorded which) from PBMCs. All receptors come from a human donor with aplastic anemia. Each CDR3 is given with its conserved first and last residue. The order of the fields is D gene, J gene, clone size, V gene, CDR3 DNA, CDR3 protein. A D gene is named only where the DNA matches it firmly. Clone size is stated in some rows and not others, as once, few, many or a class when expanded.

D gene: -
J gene: TRBJ2-5
clone size: -
V gene: TRBV3-1
CDR3 DNA: TGTGCCAGCAGCGGAACAGGGTGGGAGACCCAGTACTTC
CDR3 protein: CASSGTGWETQYF

D gene: -
J gene: TRBJ2-1
clone size: -
V gene: TRBV14
CDR3 DNA: TGTGCCAGCAGGGGGACGGGACATGCCCGCAATGAGCAGTTCTTC
CDR3 protein: CASRGTGHARNEQFF

D gene: TRBD1
J gene: TRBJ2-7
clone size: -
V gene: TRBV20-1
CDR3 DNA: TGCAGACGCGACAGGGCATACGAGCAGTACTTC
CDR3 protein: CRRDRAYEQYF

D gene: TRBD2
J gene: TRBJ2-7
clone size: -
V gene: TRBV7-2
CDR3 DNA: TGTGCCAGCAGCTTTTCCCCGGGCGGGAGCTTGTACGAGCAGTACTTC
CDR3 protein: CASSFSPGGSLYEQYF

D gene: -
J gene: TRBJ1-5
clone size: many
V gene: TRBV11-2
CDR3 DNA: TGTGCCAGCAGCTTAGGTAGCAATCAGCCCCAGCATTTT
CDR3 protein: CASSLGSNQPQHF

D gene: TRBD1
J gene: TRBJ2-7
clone size: -
V gene: TRBV7-2
CDR3 DNA: TGTGCCAGCAGTTTAAGGTTGGGACAGGGTCACGAGCAGTACTTC
CDR3 protein: CASSLRLGQGHEQYF

D gene: -
J gene: TRBJ2-2
clone size: -
V gene: TRBV5-4
CDR3 DNA: TGTGCCAGCAGCTTGGAATTACAGTCTATGAGGGTTGGCGGGGAGCTGTTTTTT
CDR3 protein: CASSLELQSMRVGGELFF

D gene: -
J gene: TRBJ1-1
clone size: -
V gene: TRBV25-1
CDR3 DNA: TGTGCCAGCAGTATAACAGGGAGGGACACTGAAGCTTTCTTT
CDR3 protein: CASSITGRDTEAFF

D gene: -
J gene: TRBJ2-1
clone size: -
V gene: TRBV20-1
CDR3 DNA: TGCAGTACCCTCAGGGTGAGCTCCTACAACGAGCAGTTCTTC
CDR3 protein: CSTLRVSSYNEQFF

D gene: -
J gene: TRBJ2-7
clone size: many
V gene: TRBV27
CDR3 DNA: TGTGCCAGCAGTTTAGGACAGCCCTACGAGCAGTACTTC
CDR3 protein: CASSLGQPYEQYF

D gene: -
J gene: TRBJ2-5
clone size: -
V gene: TRBV5-8
CDR3 DNA: TGTGCCAGCAGCACCGGACAGTACCAACAGACCCAGTACTTC
CDR3 protein: CASSTGQYQQTQYF

D gene: TRBD1
J gene: TRBJ1-1
clone size: once
V gene: TRBV10-3
CDR3 DNA: TGTGCCATCAGCCCCGGGACAGGGCTGTCTGAAGCTTTCTTT
CDR3 protein: CAISPGTGLSEAFF

D gene: -
J gene: TRBJ1-2
clone size: -
V gene: TRBV12-3/TRBV12-4
CDR3 DNA: TGTGCTATCCTAGCGCTACAGGGCGATGGCTACACCTTC
CDR3 protein: CAILALQGDGYTF

D gene: TRBD1
J gene: TRBJ2-7
clone size: -
V gene: TRBV19
CDR3 DNA: TGCGCCAGTAGTAGCATTCACGACAGGGGCTACGAGCAGTACTTC
CDR3 protein: CASSSIHDRGYEQYF

D gene: TRBD2
J gene: TRBJ2-1
clone size: -
V gene: TRBV6-7
CDR3 DNA: TGTGCCAGCAGTTTACCCAGCGGGGGGCCTGGCAATGAGCAGTTCTTC
CDR3 protein: CASSLPSGGPGNEQFF

D gene: TRBD1
J gene: TRBJ1-2
clone size: -
V gene: TRBV29-1
CDR3 DNA: TGCAGATCAAATCGGGACAGGGCCTATGGCTACACCTTC
CDR3 protein: CRSNRDRAYGYTF

D gene: -
J gene: TRBJ1-6
clone size: -
V gene: TRBV6-6
CDR3 DNA: TGTGCCAGCAGTTGGATCCAGACCGACTATAATTCACCCCTCCACTTT
CDR3 protein: CASSWIQTDYNSPLHF

D gene: TRBD1
J gene: TRBJ2-3
clone size: few
V gene: TRBV15
CDR3 DNA: TGTGCCACCAGCAGAGATACAGGGGGCGCAGATACGCAGTATTTT
CDR3 protein: CATSRDTGGADTQYF

D gene: TRBD1
J gene: TRBJ1-6
clone size: many
V gene: TRBV5-1
CDR3 DNA: TGCGCCAGCAGCACCGGACAGGGAGGCTCACCCCTCCACTTT
CDR3 protein: CASSTGQGGSPLHF

D gene: TRBD1
J gene: TRBJ2-7
clone size: -
V gene: TRBV7-3
CDR3 DNA: TGTGCCAGCAGCCCGGACAGGGTAGGCGAGCAGTACTTC
CDR3 protein: CASSPDRVGEQYF

D gene: -
J gene: TRBJ1-1
clone size: -
V gene: TRBV6-4
CDR3 DNA: TGTGCCAGCACTGGACTAGCGGGGGGCGAACACCGGGGAGCTTTCTTT
CDR3 protein: CASTGLAGGEHRGAFF

D gene: -
J gene: TRBJ1-2
clone size: -
V gene: TRBV19
CDR3 DNA: TGTGCCAGTACCATGCAGGGTGACTATTGCTACACCTTC
CDR3 protein: CASTMQGDYCYTF

D gene: -
J gene: TRBJ2-7
clone size: -
V gene: TRBV4-1
CDR3 DNA: TGCGCCAGCAGCCAAGATCGAGCCGGGTTTACCTACGAGCAGTACTTC
CDR3 protein: CASSQDRAGFTYEQYF

D gene: -
J gene: TRBJ1-6
clone size: few
V gene: TRBV20-1
CDR3 DNA: TGCAGTGCTAGAGATCGGGGACGTGGCGAATCTTCACCCCTCCACTTT
CDR3 protein: CSARDRGRGESSPLHF

D gene: TRBD1
J gene: TRBJ1-5
clone size: -
V gene: TRBV2
CDR3 DNA: TGTGCCAGCAGTGAGCAGGGGGCTTATAGCAATCAGCCCCAGCATTTT
CDR3 protein: CASSEQGAYSNQPQHF

D gene: -
J gene: TRBJ1-2
clone size: many
V gene: TRBV2
CDR3 DNA: TGTGCCAGCAGTGAAGGAACGGCCTCCTATGGCTACACCTTC
CDR3 protein: CASSEGTASYGYTF

D gene: -
J gene: TRBJ1-6
clone size: few
V gene: TRBV2
CDR3 DNA: TGTGCCAGCAGTCGCAGGTCCCTTAGCTCCTATAATTCGCCCCTCCACTTT
CDR3 protein: CASSRRSLSSYNSPLHF

D gene: -
J gene: TRBJ2-7
clone size: once
V gene: TRBV11-2
CDR3 DNA: TGTGCCAGCTCGCGGACAGAATACCAATACGAGCAGTACTTC
CDR3 protein: CASSRTEYQYEQYF

D gene: TRBD1
J gene: TRBJ1-2
clone size: -
V gene: TRBV29-1
CDR3 DNA: TGCAGCGTGACGACAGGGTTTGCCTATGGCTACACCTTC
CDR3 protein: CSVTTGFAYGYTF

D gene: -
J gene: TRBJ1-5
clone size: -
V gene: TRBV2
CDR3 DNA: TGTGCCAGCAGGCGGAGCAATCAGCCCCAGCATTTT
CDR3 protein: CASRRSNQPQHF

D gene: TRBD1
J gene: TRBJ2-1
clone size: many
V gene: TRBV12-3/TRBV12-4
CDR3 DNA: TGTGCCAGCAGTCCCCCGGGACAGGGAACGAATGAGCAGTTCTTC
CDR3 protein: CASSPPGQGTNEQFF

D gene: -
J gene: TRBJ1-1
clone size: -
V gene: TRBV29-1
CDR3 DNA: TGCAGCGTTGTACGGCGGGAGAGGATGAACACTGAAGCTTTCTTT
CDR3 protein: CSVVRRERMNTEAFF

D gene: TRBD1
J gene: TRBJ1-2
clone size: -
V gene: TRBV20-1
CDR3 DNA: TGCAGTGCTAGAGATCCGAACAGGGGTTATGGCTACACCTTC
CDR3 protein: CSARDPNRGYGYTF

D gene: -
J gene: TRBJ1-2
clone size: -
V gene: TRBV10-3
CDR3 DNA: TGTGCCATCAGAGGAGACGAGATTTATGGCTACACCTTC
CDR3 protein: CAIRGDEIYGYTF

D gene: -
J gene: TRBJ2-2
clone size: -
V gene: TRBV7-8
CDR3 DNA: TGTGCCAGCAGCCGTGGGCGGGTGTTGGGCGGGGAGCTGTTTTTT
CDR3 protein: CASSRGRVLGGELFF

D gene: -
J gene: TRBJ1-1
clone size: -
V gene: TRBV7-8
CDR3 DNA: TGTGCCAGCAGCATAAGACAGGCGTACACTGAAGCTTTCTTT
CDR3 protein: CASSIRQAYTEAFF

D gene: -
J gene: TRBJ2-3
clone size: -
V gene: TRBV24-1
CDR3 DNA: TGTGCCACCAGTGGAAACGGGGGAAGAGCAGATACGCAGTATTTT
CDR3 protein: CATSGNGGRADTQYF

D gene: TRBD2
J gene: TRBJ2-1
clone size: -
V gene: TRBV20-1
CDR3 DNA: TGCAGTGCTAGAGATCTGCGGGGGGCGATCAATGAGCAGTTCTTC
CDR3 protein: CSARDLRGAINEQFF

D gene: TRBD2
J gene: TRBJ2-2
clone size: -
V gene: TRBV29-1
CDR3 DNA: TGCAGCGTTGATATAGCGGGGACCACCGGGGAGCTGTTTTTT
CDR3 protein: CSVDIAGTTGELFF

D gene: -
J gene: TRBJ2-7
clone size: -
V gene: TRBV10-3
CDR3 DNA: TGTGCCATCAGTAAATCAGGGCTCAGCTCCTACGAGCAGTACTTC
CDR3 protein: CAISKSGLSSYEQYF

D gene: TRBD2
J gene: TRBJ2-5
clone size: many
V gene: TRBV4-1
CDR3 DNA: TGCGCCAGCAGCCTACGACTAGCGGGGAAAGGGGAGACCCAGTACTTC
CDR3 protein: CASSLRLAGKGETQYF

D gene: -
J gene: TRBJ2-7
clone size: many
V gene: TRBV20-1
CDR3 DNA: TGCAGTGCTAGAGATTACGCGGCACCAAAGTACTACGAGCAGTACTTC
CDR3 protein: CSARDYAAPKYYEQYF

D gene: TRBD1
J gene: TRBJ2-7
clone size: -
V gene: TRBV5-1
CDR3 DNA: TGCGCCAGCAGCTCCGGGACAGGGGTCTACGAGCAGTACTTC
CDR3 protein: CASSSGTGVYEQYF

D gene: -
J gene: TRBJ1-1
clone size: -
V gene: TRBV14
CDR3 DNA: TGTGCCAGCAGCCAAAACAGGGCCAGTTTCAAATTT
CDR3 protein: CASSQNRASFKF

D gene: -
J gene: TRBJ2-7
clone size: few
V gene: TRBV9
CDR3 DNA: TGTGCCAGCAGCGTAGCGGGATGG
CDR3 protein: CASSVAGW

D gene: -
J gene: TRBJ2-1
clone size: many
V gene: TRBV7-9
CDR3 DNA: TGTGCCAGCAGCTCACCACTACACTACAATGAGCAGTTCTTC
CDR3 protein: CASSSPLHYNEQFF

D gene: -
J gene: TRBJ1-2
clone size: few
V gene: TRBV20-1
CDR3 DNA: TGCAGTGCTACCCGGGACGGGAACTATGGCTACACCTTC
CDR3 protein: CSATRDGNYGYTF

D gene: -
J gene: TRBJ2-7
clone size: many
V gene: TRBV4-1
CDR3 DNA: TGCGCCAGCAGCCAAGTTCCAGGGGGGAACTACGAGCAGTACTTC
CDR3 protein: CASSQVPGGNYEQYF